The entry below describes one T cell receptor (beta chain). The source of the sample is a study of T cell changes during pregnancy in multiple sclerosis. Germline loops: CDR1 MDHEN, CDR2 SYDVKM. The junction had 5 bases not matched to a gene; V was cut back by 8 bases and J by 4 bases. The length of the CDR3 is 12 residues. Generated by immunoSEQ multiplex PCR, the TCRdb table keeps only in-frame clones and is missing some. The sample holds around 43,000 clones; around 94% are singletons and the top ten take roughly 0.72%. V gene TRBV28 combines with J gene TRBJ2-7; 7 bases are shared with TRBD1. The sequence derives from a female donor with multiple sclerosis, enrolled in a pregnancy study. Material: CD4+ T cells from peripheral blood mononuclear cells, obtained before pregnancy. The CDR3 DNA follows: TGTGCCAGCTTGGGACAGTTATACGAGCAGTACTTC. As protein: CASLGQLYEQYF. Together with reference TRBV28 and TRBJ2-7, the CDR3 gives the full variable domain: DVKVTQSSRYLVKRTGEKVFLECVQDMDHENMFWYRQDPGLGLRLIYFSYDVKMKEKGDIPEGYSVSREKKERFSLILESASTNQTSMYLCASLGQLYEQYFGPGTRLTVT.